The entry that follows covers one T cell receptor beta chain sequence. What it binds is not known. These data belong to a study of shared clonotypes between healthy human individuals. About the research overall: The plates for each donor numbered three CD4 naive, three CD4 memory, two CD8 naive and one CD8 memory.

General observations from the study: Clonotype sharing across a few donors was observed for around 5.1% of naive CD4 clonotypes.

Each donor was a Caucasian adult residing in Nashville, Tennessee. V was trimmed by 6 bases and J by 6 bases, leaving 11 bases between them. The germline V gene encodes CDR1 DFQATT and CDR2 SNEGSKA (reference sequence). This CDR3 is 11 amino acids long. In the source study's methods: ImmunoSEQ supplied junction-only sequences lacking quality scores, so filtering was different. Profiled with immunoSEQ multiplex PCR; TCRdb holds only in-frame clones, not every one. V, J and clone size reflect that table, while D and trimming were determined from the DNA. Here the sample spans 2,100,000 or so clones, approximately 95% being singletons.

V usage is TRBV20-1 and J usage is TRBJ1-2; no clear D gene. What was sequenced was naive CD4+ T cells sorted from blood. The subset is: CD45RA+ positively selected. This sequence originates from a man between 18 and 35 years old in good health. The CDR3 DNA is TGCAGTGCCCAGGACCTTAATGGCTACACCTTC. It encodes CSAQDLNGYTF.